This T cell receptor (beta chain) was observed in a study of early T cells in non-severe SARS-CoV-2 infection. Study summary: Bulk RNA isolated from unsorted whole blood underwent sequencing; chains were not paired.

J lost 6 bases, V lost 7 bases, and 16 bases had no gene match. The CDR3 is 17 residues long. Germline CDR1 is MRHNA and CDR2 is SNTAGT. Unique molecular identifiers (one per individual cDNA molecule) were attached. TCRdb reanalysed the 5' RACE reads using MiXCR and keeps one entry per CDR3 protein. This table has tens of thousands of distinct CDR3 sequences, approximately 6% appearing once. This clonotype showed up just a few times. The receptor was isolated from an adult who was a healthcare worker with PCR-confirmed SARS-CoV-2 infection or an uninfected control (not recorded which). The sequenced sample was whole blood. The chain is built from TRBV6-4 and TRBJ2-2; the match to TRBD1 covers 8 bases. The CDR3 DNA sequence: TGTGCCAGCACCGAGCCTGAGGACAGGGCGAGCTCCGGGGAGCTGTTTTTT. Amino acids: CASTEPEDRASSGELFF.